This TCR beta chain is drawn from a study of cytomegalovirus exposure and HLA in healthy donors. Study conclusions and caveats: Sequencing likely produced, as an artifact, a cluster of highly shared sequence variants. Specificity for CMV antigens was confirmed in vitro for three of the CMV-associated chains.

The PCR contained 60 Vbeta and 13 Jbeta primers. Some clones are missing from TCRdb's copy, which holds only in-frame ones; the method was immunoSEQ multiplex PCR. The sample's table shows roughly 120,000 clones. Note on this clone: Its antigen is undetermined.

Germline V gene data show CDR1 as SGDLS and CDR2 as YYNGEE. The CDR3 runs to 12 residues. The V and J ends lost 1 base and 5 bases respectively, with 6 bases between them. The chain couples TRBV9 to TRBJ1-1; D ambiguous. Input material: PBMCs. The sequence was collected from a man in his late teens or twenties in good health and CMV-seronegative. The CDR3 bases are TGTGCCAGCAGCGTACCAGGAACTGAAGCTTTCTTT. It codes for CASSVPGTEAFF.